Sequencing of this TCR beta chain was carried out in a study of response to subunit inactivated influenza vaccine (dated by TCRdb to 2016 to 2019). In the study overall: Deep quantitative T cell receptor repertoire profiling was used in the study to track responses to a trivalent subunit inactivated influenza vaccine. General study outcomes and caveats: The authors suggested that each seasonal influenza vaccination may recruit only a limited number of new T cells.

This clonotype was picked up a small number of times. The clone's antigen remains unknown. Within one base of it there is no much larger clone, and no base qualities were kept. Receptors were amplified or captured by RT-PCR. Instrument used: Illumina HiSeq 2500. The public reads were quality trimmed at Q25 with fastp and then assembled into clones with MiXCR by TCRdb, keeping productive beta chains. For every CDR3 protein sequence, its rows merge into one entry that carries the most common genes and DNA. The sample table shows under 550,000 distinct CDR3 sequences, and 6% to 9% are seen once. The ten largest clonotypes hold 10% to 15% of the sample. The CDR3 sequence holds 12 residues, the cysteine and phenylalanine included. Only CDR3 DNA is held: 36 bases, read in frame from base 1. Reading the germline V gene (reference sequence) gives CDR1 SEHNR and CDR2 FQNEAQ. Between the V and J ends, shortened by 5 bases and 6 bases respectively, the junction contains 9 bases.

This clonotype was sampled from a man between 50 and 69 years old who received an inactivated influenza vaccine. Donor details come from another sample of the same person, matched by shared clones. The source material was PBMCs from blood, sampled roughly 24 months after vaccination. The rearranged chain carries TRBV7-9 and TRBJ2-3; the D gene is not confidently resolved. The CDR3: CASSGVEDTQYF. The base sequence is TGTGCCAGCAGCGGGGTGGAGGATACGCAGTATTTT.